Listed here are 30 T cell receptor beta chains from one sample, sequenced in a study of persistence of HIV-infected CD4 T cells. For these receptors, no antigen is known. Cells were stimulated with overlapping HIV-1 Gag 15-mer peptides. Sorting selected CD4+ T cells upregulating both CD40 ligand and CD69. Sequencing used immunoSEQ version 4 in survey mode. The method was immunoSEQ multiplex PCR; TCRdb's version includes in-frame clones alone and lacks a portion of them. This table holds over 10,000 clones, 66% found once. Sequencing used CD4+ T cells sorted from PBMCs after approximately 18-hour stimulation, obtained from a patient who received antiretroviral therapy. The origin of the receptors is an adult man with HIV who was CMV-seropositive.

In its sample, this clone was seen once. This rearrangement joins TRBV5-3 to TRBJ2-4; maybe TRBD2 (5 bases). TRBV5-3 qualifies as an ORF whose function is uncertain. V shed 4 bases and J shed 6 bases, with 14 bases lying between them. This CDR3 region has 14 residues. This CDR3 is CARSKASEGNIQYF. Written as DNA, the CDR3 is TGTGCCAGAAGCAAGGCAAGTGAGGGAAACATTCAGTACTTC.

This clone has a handful of counts. The V and J genes are TRBV7-2 and TRBJ2-7; perhaps TRBD2 as D (5 bases). The length of the CDR3 is 15 residues. The V end was cut by 1 base, the J end by 2 bases, with 12 bases between. Germline CDR1 is SGHTA and CDR2 is FQGNSA. The CDR3 region has the DNA TGTGCCAGCAGCTTAGACAGCGGCCTTACCTACGAGCAGTACTTC. This translates into CASSLDSGLTYEQYF.

This clone was seen a few times. The chain links TRBV6-5 to TRBJ1-1; D is uncertain. The CDR3 length is 10 residues. Trimming cost V 6 bases and J 8 bases, with 7 bases left between them. In germline, CDR1 is MNHEY, CDR2 SVGAGI. The CDR3 reads CASRRNEAFF. As DNA, the CDR3 is TGTGCCAGCAGGAGGAACGAAGCTTTCTTT.

The chain links TRBV6-2 or TRBV6-3 to TRBJ2-7; 11 bases match TRBD2. Trimming at V came to 6 bases and at J to 7 bases, leaving 8 bases not matched to a gene. The CDR3 runs 14 residues. Germline loops: CDR1 MNHEY, CDR2 SVGEGT. The CDR3 is CASSKGLAAGEQYF. The CDR3 DNA follows: TGTGCCAGCAGCAAGGGACTAGCGGCGGGGGAGCAGTACTTC.

This clone appeared once. The V and J genes are TRBV7-9 and TRBJ2-3; 7 bases are shared with TRBD1. The V gene's germline CDR1 is SEHNR and CDR2 FQNEAQ (reference sequence). V was clipped by 3 bases and J by 4 bases; unmatched bases: 4. The CDR3 is 14 residues long. The CDR3 spells CASSFHRGADTQYF. The CDR3 nucleotides read TGTGCCAGCAGCTTTCACAGGGGTGCAGATACGCAGTATTTT. The full variable domain, completed using reference TRBV7-9 and TRBJ2-3, is DTGVSQNPRHKITKRGQNVTFRCDPISEHNRLYWYRQTLGQGPEFLTYFQNEAQLEKSRLLSDRFSAERPKGSFSTLEIQRTEQGDSAMYLCASSFHRGADTQYFGPGTRLTVL.

There are a few counts of this clone. The gene calls are TRBV7-9 and TRBJ1-2; D uncertain. This CDR3 is built from 18 residues. Deletions cut 0 bases from V and 8 bases from J, with 25 bases between. Germline V CDR1 and CDR2: SEHNR, FQNEAQ (reference sequence). The DNA for the CDR3 is TGTGCCAGCAGCTTAGCTACGGGCCCGGGAAAACGGTTTCTAGGCTACACCTTC. This codes for CASSLATGPGKRFLGYTF.

This chain connects TRBV19 to TRBJ1-3; D is perhaps TRBD1 (6 bases). Trimming stripped 5 bases from V and 8 bases from J, with 13 bases between. The germline V gene has CDR1 LNHDA and CDR2 SQIVND (reference sequence). The CDR3 has 13 amino acids. CDR3: CASSPGTHYTIYF. CDR3 DNA: TGTGCCAGTAGTCCCGGGACACACTACACCATATATTTT.

A single count supports this clone. The chain links TRBV25-1 to TRBJ2-2, with 8 positions matching TRBD2. Germline CDR1 and CDR2: MGHDK and SYGVNS. V was clipped by 6 bases and J by 0 bases; unmatched bases: 9. The CDR3 runs to 17 residues. Written as DNA, the CDR3 is TGTGCCAGCAGGGACAAGCGGGAGTTATCGAACACCGGGGAGCTGTTTTTT. This encodes CASRDKRELSNTGELFF.

This clone was counted a few times. The rearrangement links TRBV28 to TRBJ1-6; TRBD1 is a possible D gene (5 bases). The CDR3 is made up of 15 amino acids. The V end lost 1 base, the J end lost 7 bases, and 11 bases lay between the germline ends. CDR1 MDHEN and CDR2 SYDVKM come from the germline V gene. CDR3 sequence (DNA): TGTGCCAGCAGTTTATCTACAGGTTGGAATTCACCCCTCCACTTT. Its translation: CASSLSTGWNSPLHF.

The rearrangement links TRBV10-3 to TRBJ1-4; TRBD1 might be the D (6 bases). From germline, CDR1 is ENHRY and CDR2 SYGVKD. The CDR3 has 14 residues. With 2 bases removed from V and 5 bases from J, the gap between germline ends came to 9 bases. CDR3 residues: CAISEDRRNEKLFF. The CDR3 DNA reads TGTGCCATCAGTGAGGACAGGAGAAATGAAAAACTGTTTTTT.

V usage is TRBV3-1 (or the pseudogene TRBV3-2) and J usage is TRBJ1-5, with a weak D call TRBD1 (5 bases). V shed 2 bases and J shed 4 bases, with 12 bases lying between them. The CDR3 runs to 15 residues. Germline V gene lookup returns CDR1 LGHDT and CDR2 YNNKEL (reference sequence). The CDR3 spells CASSQNGRGNQPQHF. The CDR3 bases are TGTGCCAGCAGCCAAAACGGAAGGGGTAATCAGCCCCAGCATTTT.

The chain has TRBV5-1 and TRBJ1-1; D perhaps matches TRBD1 (5 bases). CDR1 is SGHRS and CDR2 is YFSETQ in the germline V gene. CDR3 length equals 13 residues. Trimming cost V 4 bases and J 3 bases, with 10 bases left between them. CDR3 residues: CASSVQEYTEAFF. The CDR3 nucleotides are TGCGCCAGCAGCGTACAGGAATACACTGAAGCTTTCTTT.

This clone was seen only a few times. The chain joins TRBV24-1 to TRBJ2-1; D is ambiguous. This CDR3 comprises 13 residues. Looked up from germline, CDR1 is KGHDR and CDR2 is SFDVKD. V was clipped by 3 bases and J by 4 bases, with 6 bases between them. The CDR3 nucleotides read TGTGCCACCAGTGATATTGGTTACAATGAGCAGTTCTTC. This sequence encodes CATSDIGYNEQFF.

Judged by abundance, this clone is medium-sized (0.01 to 0.1%). The rearrangement links TRBV7-2 to TRBJ2-5; 9 positions agree with TRBD2. Germline CDR1 and CDR2: SGHTA and FQGNSA. This CDR3 comprises 18 residues. The J segment lost 2 bases and the V segment lost 1 base, leaving 11 bases of the junction unmatched. The CDR3, as DNA: TGTGCCAGCAGCTTAGGCTTTTCTAGCGGGGAGCTACAAGAGACCCAGTACTTC. It translates to CASSLGFSSGELQETQYF.

The chain recombines TRBV30 with TRBJ1-1; a possible D gene is TRBD1 (6 bases). From germline, CDR1 is GTSNPN and CDR2 SVGIG (reference sequence). The CDR3 runs to 11 residues. V lost 0 bases, J lost 11 bases, and 10 bases lay in between. CDR3 amino acids: CAWSVYQGAFF. The CDR3 coding sequence is TGTGCCTGGAGTGTATACCAGGGGGCTTTCTTT.

By sample fraction, this clone is medium-sized. The rearrangement uses TRBV30 and TRBJ2-3; D may match TRBD1 or TRBD2 (5 bases each). There are 12 residues in the CDR3. V gave up 5 bases and J gave up 11 bases, with 17 bases separating them. Germline CDR1 reads GTSNPN; CDR2 reads SVGIG (reference sequence). The CDR3: CAWGGDLQRQYF. In DNA form, the CDR3 reads TGTGCCTGGGGTGGGGACCTCCAGAGGCAGTATTTT. Using reference TRBV30 and TRBJ2-3 for the parts outside the CDR3, the full variable domain is SQTIHQWPATLVQPVGSPLSLECTVEGTSNPNLYWYRQAAGRGLQLLFYSVGIGQISSEVPQNLSASRPQDRQFILSSKKLLLSDSGFYLCAWGGDLQRQYFGPGTRLTVL.

V gene TRBV2 combines with J gene TRBJ1-2; D perhaps matches TRBD1 (5 bases). The CDR3 totals 17 residues. V was cut by 6 bases and J by 5 bases, with 25 bases left in between. The V gene's germline CDR1 is SNHLY and CDR2 FYNNEI. This chain's CDR3 is CASREKPDTRETYGYTF. CDR3 DNA sequence: TGTGCCAGCAGGGAAAAGCCGGACACAAGAGAAACATATGGCTACACCTTC.

J is TRBJ1-2 and V is TRBV7-9, with TRBD1 identical over 10 bases. The CDR3 sequence is 14 residues long. From germline, CDR1 is SEHNR and CDR2 FQNEAQ (reference sequence). V shed 4 bases, J shed 3 bases, and the junction held 2 bases outside the gene matches. The CDR3 sequence: CASSSGQGYYGYTF. The DNA of the CDR3 is TGTGCCAGCAGCTCGGGACAGGGGTACTATGGCTACACCTTC.

With regard to this clone: Other nucleotide sequences from this sample produce the same CDR3. The chain has TRBV20-1 and TRBJ2-7; TRBD1 or TRBD2 may be the D gene (5 bases each). The CDR3 consists of 11 residues. V lost 7 bases to trimming and J lost 0 bases, with 7 bases between them. Germline V gene data show CDR1 as DFQATT and CDR2 as SNEGSKA (reference sequence). CDR3 nucleotides: TGCAGTGTGAGGGGCTCCTACGAGCAGTACTTC. This sequence encodes CSVRGSYEQYF.

This clone turned up a few times. This same CDR3 is encoded by further DNA sequences in the sample. The rearrangement uses TRBV27 and TRBJ2-7; tentatively, D is TRBD1 (6 bases). CDR3 length: 14 residues. Per the germline V gene, CDR1 is MNHEY and CDR2 is SMNVEV (reference sequence). Trimming left V 2 bases short and J 2 bases short, with 10 bases between. The CDR3 coding sequence is TGTGCCAGCAGTTTAGTAGGGGGACCCTACGAGCAGTACTTC. It translates to CASSLVGGPYEQYF.

The V call is TRBV7-2, the J call TRBJ2-5; D unclear. V was cut by 1 base and J by 6 bases, with 12 bases left in between. This CDR3 has 14 amino acids. Germline V lookup: CDR1 SGHTA, CDR2 FQGNSA. CDR3 amino acids: CASSLDPGQQTQYF. The CDR3 DNA reads TGTGCCAGCAGCTTAGACCCCGGTCAGCAGACCCAGTACTTC.

The chain links TRBV5-6 to TRBJ1-2, with TRBD1 matching over 9 bases. The V and J ends lost 4 bases and 7 bases, in that order; junction bases with no gene match: 11. The CDR3 extends over 15 amino acids. The germline CDR1 and CDR2 sequences are SGHDT and YYEEEE. The CDR3 reads CASSPETGGGFGYTF. CDR3 in DNA: TGTGCCAGCAGCCCCGAAACAGGGGGCGGTTTTGGCTACACCTTC.

The chain carries TRBV6-1 and TRBJ1-5; possible D gene TRBD1, 5 bases. V shed 2 bases and J shed 1 base, with 9 bases lying between them. This CDR3 is 15 amino acids long. Germline V gene lookup returns CDR1 MNHNS and CDR2 SASEGT. Here the CDR3 reads CASSESGLSNQPQHF. CDR3 nucleotide sequence: TGTGCCAGCAGTGAATCAGGGTTAAGCAATCAGCCCCAGCATTTT.

Here the CDR3 reads CASSLVPAATNEKLFF. The CDR3 nucleotides are TGTGCCAGCAGCTTAGTTCCGGCAGCAACTAATGAAAAACTGTTTTTT. The rearrangement links TRBV7-6 to TRBJ1-4; D remains ambiguous. The CDR3 totals 16 residues. Germline CDR1 and CDR2: SGHVS and FNYEAQ. The V end was cut by 1 base, the J end by 0 bases, with 9 bases between.

V and J are TRBV24-1 and TRBJ1-6, with 7 nucleotides matching TRBD1. Germline trimming cut 4 bases from V and 9 bases from J; bases unmatched to any gene: 8. The CDR3 length is 15 residues. The germline V gene encodes CDR1 KGHDR and CDR2 SFDVKD. DNA of the CDR3: TGTGCCACCAGTGAACGTGACAGGGTCGGTTCACCCCTCCACTTT. The encoded protein is CATSERDRVGSPLHF.

A few counts support this clone. The CDR3 DNA reads TGTGCCAGCAGCTTAGCGCTTGGATGGCGGGACAGATCTGGAAACACCATATATTTT. This codes for CASSLALGWRDRSGNTIYF. V usage is TRBV7-9 and J usage is TRBJ1-3; TRBD1 aligns across 7 bases. Germline CDR1 SEHNR, CDR2 FQNEAQ (reference sequence). The CDR3 has 19 residues. The V gene end was trimmed by 0 bases and the J gene end by 1 base; junction bases not matched to a gene: 12.

The chain carries TRBV10-2 and TRBJ2-2; D may be TRBD1 or TRBD2 (6 bases each). The CDR3 is 16 amino acids. Trimming pared 6 bases from V and 2 bases from J, leaving 16 bases between. Germline V gene lookup returns CDR1 WSHSY and CDR2 SAAADI. CDR3 in amino acids: CASSALGGVNTGELFF. CDR3 coding DNA: TGCGCCAGCAGCGCCCTGGGGGGCGTTAACACCGGGGAGCTGTTTTTT.

This clone was seen once. The rearrangement links TRBV5-1 to TRBJ2-1; 7 bases align to TRBD1. Germline V lookup: CDR1 SGHRS, CDR2 YFSETQ. The CDR3 has 14 amino acids. Trimming cost V 4 bases and J 5 bases; bases outside gene matches: 6. This CDR3 is CASSPRQGDNEQFF. In DNA form, the CDR3 reads TGCGCCAGCAGCCCCCGACAGGGAGACAATGAGCAGTTCTTC.

The genes are TRBV7-6 and TRBJ2-1; 9 nucleotides agree with TRBD1. With 6 bases clipped from V and 6 bases from J, the junction kept 9 bases outside the gene matches. Germline values: CDR1 SGHVS, CDR2 FNYEAQ. The CDR3 runs to 15 residues. The CDR3: CASSPRDRVLNEQFF. For the CDR3, the DNA is TGTGCCAGCAGTCCCCGGGACAGGGTCCTCAATGAGCAGTTCTTC.

The table lists this clone with a few counts. The rearrangement joins TRBV28 to TRBJ1-1; the D is unclear. V dropped 5 bases and J dropped 0 bases, with 4 bases sitting between them. Germline CDR1 is MDHEN and CDR2 is SYDVKM. The CDR3 sequence is 12 residues long. CDR3 bases: TGTGCCAGCAGTCTTATGAACACTGAAGCTTTCTTT. Protein: CASSLMNTEAFF. The full variable domain, rest sourced from reference TRBV28 and TRBJ1-1, is DVKVTQSSRYLVKRTGEKVFLECVQDMDHENMFWYRQDPGLGLRLIYFSYDVKMKEKGDIPEGYSVSREKKERFSLILESASTNQTSMYLCASSLMNTEAFFGQGTRLTVV.